What follows is one TCR beta chain and its context. Its specificity is unknown. This specimen belongs to a study of cytomegalovirus exposure and HLA in healthy donors. About the research overall: Within an early data release were about 85 million unique TCRs drawn from HLA-typed donors. Study results and limitations: In a later analysis, across HLA loci, associated TCR counts were highest for DRB1, lowest for HLA-C.

Trimming cost V 6 bases and J 2 bases, with 8 bases left between them. The CDR3 covers 13 residues. Germline assignment: CDR1 SGHRS and CDR2 YFSETQ. In the PCR, 60 Vbeta and 13 Jbeta primers were used. Assay: immunoSEQ multiplex PCR; the TCRdb copy retains only in-frame clones and omits some. The sample lists 200,000 to 250,000 clones; approximately 78% were seen once. Material: PBMCs. The receptor was derived from a male donor in good health and CMV-seronegative. J is TRBJ2-2 and V is TRBV5-1; TRBD2 is a possible D gene (5 bases). The CDR3 is CASMEDNTGELFF. CDR3 coding DNA: TGCGCCAGCATGGAGGATAACACCGGGGAGCTGTTTTTT.